This T cell receptor beta chain was retrieved from a study of cytomegalovirus exposure and HLA in healthy donors. This CDR3 spans 14 amino acids. V lost 3 bases, J lost 3 bases, and 10 bases lay in between. CDR1 and CDR2 from the germline V gene are SGDLS and YYNGEE. General observations from the study: What TCR beta sequences reportedly achieved was accurate prediction of HLA-A and HLA-B alleles in most subjects.

The PCR was carried out with 60 Vbeta primers and 13 Jbeta primers. Data came from immunoSEQ multiplex PCR; TCRdb stores just in-frame clones and leaves some out. The sample records about 120,000 clones, around 74% being singletons. This clone turned up a few times. Its target is not known. The clonotype was recovered from a man between 60 and 75 years old in good health and CMV-seropositive. Sample: PBMCs. This chain joins TRBV9 and TRBJ1-5; a possible D gene is TRBD1 (6 bases). The CDR3, as DNA: TGTGCCAGCAGCGCCCGGGACACCAATCAGCCCCAGCATTTT. Translation gives CASSARDTNQPQHF.